Each of the 15 T cell receptor beta chains below was sequenced from the same sample in a study of beta chain features in type 1 diabetes (dated by TCRdb to between 2017 and 2018). The library came from the immunoSEQ multiplex PCR assay. The High Capacity cDNA Reverse Transcription Kit was used to reverse transcribe all of the isolated RNA, meaning that expressed TCRB transcripts were what got sequenced. TCRdb provides this immuneACCESS table in a form limited to in-frame rearrangements. Some clones are lacking; in checked studies, under half of them reflect an unresolved V gene, and why the rest are absent is not known. In all, the sample holds more than 300,000 clones, and over 9% of those were seen once. The ten largest account for about 0.6% of the sample. Antigen specificity for these receptors is unknown. General findings and caveats noted by the study authors: In all four CD4+ subsets, TCRB CDR3 length was moderately but significantly shorter in type 1 diabetes patients.

Input material: central memory CD4+ T cells from blood. These receptor sequences come from a man younger than 45 with type 1 diabetes.

This clone was picked up many times. Other DNA sequences from this sample encode an identical CDR3 as well. The chain couples TRBV5-1 to TRBJ2-2; tentative D call: TRBD1 (6 bases). V shed 3 bases and J shed 7 bases, with 10 bases lying between them. Germline values: CDR1 SGHRS, CDR2 YFSETQ. The CDR3 extends over 13 amino acids. CDR3 region: CASSSQGSGELFF. In DNA form, the CDR3 reads TGCGCCAGCAGCTCACAGGGCAGCGGGGAGCTGTTTTTT.

There are a few counts of this clone. V gene TRBV5-1 combines with J gene TRBJ1-2, with D unresolved. The V and J ends lost 0 bases and 2 bases respectively, with 8 bases between them. Germline values: CDR1 SGHRS, CDR2 YFSETQ. This CDR3 is 14 amino acids long. DNA for the CDR3: TGCGCCAGCAGCTTGGAGGCCGGAAACTATGGCTACACCTTC. Its translation is CASSLEAGNYGYTF.

This clone has a handful of counts. V is TRBV7-6 and J is TRBJ2-3; 13 bases line up with TRBD2. The CDR3 spans 16 residues. The junction had 7 bases not matched to a gene; V was cut back by 5 bases and J by 5 bases. CDR1 is SGHVS, CDR2 FNYEAQ, per germline. The CDR3 DNA is TGTGCCAGCAGCAAACTAGCGGGGGGGTCCGGAGATACGCAGTATTTT. Translating gives CASSKLAGGSGDTQYF.

The chain's CDR3 is CASSGEARQGARETQYF. For the CDR3, the DNA is TGTGCCAGCAGCGGAGAGGCCAGACAGGGAGCTAGGGAGACCCAGTACTTC. V is TRBV9 and J is TRBJ2-5; 7 bases line up with TRBD1. The CDR3 is made up of 17 amino acids. Trimming cost V 3 bases and J 5 bases; bases outside gene matches: 16. Germline assignment: CDR1 SGDLS and CDR2 YYNGEE.

This rearrangement joins TRBV5-1 to TRBJ2-1; possible D gene TRBD1, 6 bases. The CDR3 extends over 15 amino acids. With 1 base removed from V and 15 bases from J, the gap between germline ends came to 23 bases. Germline V gives CDR1 SGHRS, CDR2 YFSETQ. The CDR3, as DNA: TGCGCCAGCAGCTTGAGGGCAGGGGAAGCTTTAGAGGCGTTCTTC. It specifies CASSLRAGEALEAFF. Drawing the rest from reference TRBV5-1 and TRBJ2-1, the complete variable domain is KAGVTQTPRYLIKTRGQQVTLSCSPISGHRSVSWYQQTPGQGLQFLFEYFSETQRNKGNFPGRFSGRQFSNSRSEMNVSTLELGDSALYLCASSLRAGEALEAFFGPGTRLTVL.

V usage is TRBV6-1 and J usage is TRBJ1-2, with D uncertain. Trimming pared 6 bases from V and 1 base from J, leaving 9 bases between. Germline CDR1 and CDR2: MNHNS and SASEGT. The CDR3 extends over 13 amino acids. CDR3 loop: CASSLGLNYGYTF. CDR3 nucleotides: TGTGCCAGCAGCCTCGGACTTAACTATGGCTACACCTTC.

This clone showed up many times. The chain joins TRBV14 to TRBJ2-7; 9 bases are shared with TRBD1. Germline values: CDR1 SGHDN, CDR2 FVKESK. The CDR3 consists of 14 residues. With 4 bases clipped from V and 2 bases from J, the junction kept 3 bases outside the gene matches. In nucleotides, the CDR3 is TGTGCCAGCAGCCCCGGGACAGGGCCCTACGAGCAGTACTTC. The encoded protein is CASSPGTGPYEQYF.

There are many counts of this clone. This chain links TRBV28 with TRBJ1-4; no firm D call. Trimming shortened V by 7 bases and J by 7 bases, and 10 bases separated the two germline ends. This CDR3 contains 12 residues. Germline-derived CDR1 and CDR2 are MDHEN and SYDVKM. CDR3 protein: CASTVGGEKLFF. The CDR3 DNA reads as TGTGCCAGCACCGTTGGTGGTGAAAAACTGTTTTTT.

This clone appeared a few times. The rearrangement joins TRBV6-4 to TRBJ2-1; TRBD2 aligns across 9 bases. Germline lookup yields CDR1 MRHNA and CDR2 SNTAGT. The CDR3 has 16 amino acids. Trimming removed 2 bases from V and 8 bases from J; junction bases left unmatched: 10. DNA of the CDR3: TGTGCCAGCAGTGACAATCCCGGTAGCGGGAGCGATGAGCAGTTCTTC. Translation: CASSDNPGSGSDEQFF.

This clone has a handful of counts. The chain links TRBV5-4 to TRBJ2-7, with 8 bases fitting TRBD2. The CDR3 has 14 residues. In germline, CDR1 is SGHNT, CDR2 YYREEE (reference sequence). Trimming cost V 0 bases and J 3 bases; bases outside gene matches: 2. The DNA of the CDR3 is TGTGCCAGCAGCTTGGCCGGGGGGGACTACGAGCAGTACTTC. Translating gives CASSLAGGDYEQYF. Complete variable domain (other parts from reference TRBV5-4 and TRBJ2-7): ETGVTQSPTHLIKTRGQQVTLRCSSQSGHNTVSWYQQALGQGPQFIFQYYREEENGRGNFPPRFSGLQFPNYSSELNVNALELDDSALYLCASSLAGGDYEQYFGPGTRLTVT.

This clone has a handful of counts. The V gene is TRBV7-9, the J gene TRBJ1-3; the D is unclear. V was clipped by 5 bases and J by 2 bases, with 7 bases between them. The germline gives CDR1 SEHNR, CDR2 FQNEAQ (reference sequence). This CDR3 comprises 13 residues. The DNA for the CDR3 is TGTGCCAGCAGCCTCGAAGCTGGAAACACCATATATTTT. Translated: CASSLEAGNTIYF.

This clone was observed at least ten times. The V and J genes are TRBV5-6 and TRBJ2-1; 7 nucleotides align to TRBD2. The germline gives CDR1 SGHDT, CDR2 YYEEEE. This CDR3 is built from 13 residues. Trimming at V came to 0 bases and at J to 10 bases, leaving 4 bases not matched to a gene. The CDR3 protein is CASSLGTSDEQFF. CDR3 sequence (DNA): TGTGCCAGCAGCTTGGGGACTAGTGACGAGCAGTTCTTC.

The table lists this clone with a few counts. Other DNA sequences in the sample encode the same CDR3. V usage is TRBV7-2 and J usage is TRBJ1-5, with D unclear. The CDR3 is 13 residues long. Trimming left V 5 bases short and J 1 base short, with 6 bases between. Germline-derived CDR1 and CDR2 are SGHTA and FQGNSA. The CDR3 DNA follows: TGTGCCAGCAGCCTAGAGAGCAATCAGCCCCAGCATTTT. Residues: CASSLESNQPQHF. Full variable domain (remainder filled in from reference TRBV7-2 and TRBJ1-5): GAGVSQSPSNKVTEKGKDVELRCDPISGHTALYWYRQSLGQGLEFLIYFQGNSAPDKSGLPSDRFSAERTGGSVSTLTIQRTQQEDSAVYLCASSLESNQPQHFGDGTRLSIL.

The table lists this clone with a few counts. The J gene is TRBJ2-2, the V gene TRBV11-3; 7 nucleotides agree with TRBD2. This CDR3 contains 15 residues. CDR1 SGHNT and CDR2 YENEEA come from the germline V gene. J lost 5 bases, V lost 3 bases, and 6 bases had no gene match. The CDR3: CASSFGRGGTGELFF. As DNA, the CDR3 is TGTGCCAGCAGCTTCGGTCGGGGAGGGACCGGGGAGCTGTTTTTT.

This clone was counted between two and nine times. The chain couples TRBV7-6 to TRBJ2-5; D unclear. The CDR3 extends over 14 amino acids. V lost 5 bases and J 5 bases, leaving 15 bases between the germline ends. Per germline, CDR1 SGHVS and CDR2 FNYEAQ. The CDR3 bases are TGTGCCAGCAGCCTCGGACGGCAATCGGAGACCCAGTACTTC. It specifies CASSLGRQSETQYF.